These 29 T cell receptor beta chains were all obtained from the same sample, sequenced in a study of blood T cell repertoires in COVID-19. Profiled with immunoSEQ multiplex PCR; TCRdb holds only in-frame clones, not every one. This table has some 250,000 clones, roughly 84% appearing once. The sequenced sample was peripheral blood. The receptors were sampled from a man in his fifties or sixties with acute or convalescent COVID-19.

V is TRBV19 and J is TRBJ2-5, with 10 bases that match TRBD1. There are 13 residues in the CDR3. V lost 8 bases, J lost 4 bases, and 4 bases stayed unmatched. Germline V lookup: CDR1 LNHDA, CDR2 SQIVND (reference sequence). In DNA, the CDR3 is TGTGCCAGTGCCGGGACAGGGGCAGAGACCCAGTACTTC. Protein product: CASAGTGAETQYF.

The chain uses TRBV9 and TRBJ1-2; D is possibly TRBD1 (6 bases). Trimming took 3 bases from V and 6 from J, leaving 12 bases between them. Germline values: CDR1 SGDLS, CDR2 YYNGEE. The CDR3 runs to 13 residues. CDR3 in amino acids: CASSEQGIDGYTF. CDR3 nucleotides: TGTGCCAGCAGCGAACAGGGTATCGATGGCTACACCTTC.

In its sample, this clone was seen a few times. The genes are TRBV28 and TRBJ1-1; D is perhaps TRBD1 (5 bases). The CDR3 covers 16 residues. CDR1 and CDR2 from the germline V gene are MDHEN and SYDVKM. V was shortened by 5 bases and J by 1 base, with 17 bases between the two germline ends. The CDR3 nucleotides are TGTGCCAGCAGTCTCTGGGGGGATCTCACGAACACTGAAGCTTTCTTT. Protein sequence: CASSLWGDLTNTEAFF.

CDR3 in amino acids: CATRRYRAETQYF. The DNA of the CDR3 is TGTGCCACCAGGAGATACAGGGCAGAGACCCAGTACTTC. The chain links TRBV24-1 to TRBJ2-5; tentatively, D is TRBD1 (6 bases). CDR3 length: 13 residues. Germline assignment: CDR1 KGHDR and CDR2 SFDVKD. V dropped 7 bases and J dropped 4 bases, with 12 bases sitting between them.

V and J are TRBV5-1 and TRBJ1-2, with D uncertain. Germline assignment: CDR1 SGHRS and CDR2 YFSETQ. V lost 0 bases and J lost 4, with 10 bases in between. CDR3 size: 14 residues. CDR3 amino acids: CASSLGQEPYGYTF. The CDR3 nucleotides are TGCGCCAGCAGCTTGGGGCAGGAACCCTATGGCTACACCTTC.

V and J are TRBV11-2 and TRBJ2-5, with 7 bases identical to TRBD2. The V and J ends lost 5 bases and 1 base, in that order; junction bases with no gene match: 4. The CDR3 is made up of 14 amino acids. CDR1 is SGHAT and CDR2 is FQNNGV in the germline V gene. CDR3 protein: CASSKGRGQETQYF. CDR3 nucleotide sequence: TGTGCCAGCAGCAAGGGGAGGGGCCAAGAGACCCAGTACTTC.

This clone came up once. The V gene is TRBV19, the J gene TRBJ2-2, with 9 positions matching TRBD1. This CDR3 is built from 15 residues. The V gene end was trimmed by 10 bases and the J gene end by 7 bases; junction bases not matched to a gene: 13. CDR1 LNHDA and CDR2 SQIVND come from the germline V gene (reference sequence). CDR3 sequence: CATAGTGSQGGELFF. CDR3 DNA: TGTGCCACCGCCGGGACAGGGAGTCAAGGCGGGGAGCTGTTTTTT.

The chain links TRBV18 to TRBJ2-5, with D perhaps TRBD1 (5 bases). V shed 3 bases and J shed 1 base, with 15 bases lying between them. Germline values: CDR1 KGHSH, CDR2 LQKENI. The CDR3 runs 16 residues. CDR3 protein: CASSPNRLPSQETQYF. CDR3 in DNA: TGTGCCAGCTCACCTAACAGGTTGCCCTCCCAAGAGACCCAGTACTTC.

This clone was recorded a few times. The rearrangement joins TRBV3-1 (or the pseudogene TRBV3-2) to TRBJ1-3, with a weak D call TRBD1 (5 bases). Germline V CDR1 and CDR2: LGHDT, YNNKEL (reference sequence). The V end lost 3 bases, the J end lost 3 bases, and 6 bases lay between the germline ends. The CDR3 runs to 13 residues. The DNA for the CDR3 is TGTGCCAGCAGCCAGGGGCATGGAAACACCATATATTTT. It yields the protein CASSQGHGNTIYF.

CDR3 nucleotides: TGTGCCAGCAGTGATGTGGGACTAGCGGTCAATGAGCAGTTCTTC. Its protein is CASSDVGLAVNEQFF. The genes are TRBV2 and TRBJ2-1, with 11 bases fitting TRBD2. Germline V gene sequence: CDR1 SNHLY, CDR2 FYNNEI. V lost 3 bases to trimming and J lost 6 bases; unmatched junction nucleotides: 4. This CDR3 region has 15 residues.

This clone was seen once. The chain carries TRBV10-3 and TRBJ2-3, with 11 bases identical to TRBD1. This CDR3 spans 14 amino acids. The trim removed 8 bases at V and 0 bases at J, leaving 1 base unmatched. Germline assignment: CDR1 ENHRY and CDR2 SYGVKD. CDR3 DNA sequence: TGTGCCATCGGGGACAGGGGGAGCACAGATACGCAGTATTTT. Its protein product is CAIGDRGSTDTQYF.

This chain links TRBV19 with TRBJ1-6; TRBD1 aligns across 8 bases. V dropped 10 bases and J dropped 6; count of bases not matched to a gene: 8. Germline values: CDR1 LNHDA, CDR2 SQIVND (reference sequence). The CDR3 runs 14 residues. CDR3 residues: CATSPDRVNSPLHF. CDR3 DNA: TGTGCCACTTCGCCGGACAGGGTTAATTCACCCCTCCACTTT.

Details on this clone: The same CDR3 arises from other DNA sequences in this sample as well. The chain links TRBV18 to TRBJ2-7, with 7 bases identical to TRBD2. The CDR3 is made up of 13 amino acids. The J segment lost 1 base and the V segment lost 3 bases, leaving 0 bases of the junction unmatched. Per the germline V gene, CDR1 is KGHSH and CDR2 is LQKENI. The CDR3 DNA follows: TGTGCCAGCTCACCGGGGGGGTCCTACGAGCAGTACTTC. This gives the protein CASSPGGSYEQYF.

The gene calls are TRBV19 and TRBJ1-1, with 9 positions matching TRBD1. Trimming at V came to 5 bases and at J to 2 bases, leaving 9 bases not matched to a gene. There are 16 residues in the CDR3. In germline, CDR1 is LNHDA, CDR2 SQIVND (reference sequence). The CDR3: CASSPRGTGLNTEAFF. CDR3 in DNA: TGTGCCAGTAGTCCCCGAGGGACAGGGCTAAACACTGAAGCTTTCTTT.

The chain is built from TRBV7-2 and TRBJ1-5; D is undetermined. This CDR3 is 18 amino acids long. Germline V gene data show CDR1 as SGHTA and CDR2 as FQGNSA. The V end lost 4 bases, the J end lost 0 bases, and 19 bases lay between the germline ends. For the CDR3, the DNA is TGTGCCAGCAGCTCCTCTAGTGTGGCAGCCCCTAGCAATCAGCCCCAGCATTTT. Translated, it gives CASSSSSVAAPSNQPQHF.

The chain employs TRBV13 and TRBJ2-7; TRBD2 aligns across 7 bases. In germline, CDR1 is PRHDT, CDR2 FYEKMQ (reference sequence). There are 15 residues in the CDR3. After removal of 2 bases from V and 0 bases from J, the junction contained 4 bases not matched to a gene. CDR3 loop: CASSLIRDYSYEQYF. As DNA, the CDR3 is TGTGCCAGCAGCTTAATTAGGGACTACTCCTACGAGCAGTACTTC. Drawing the rest from reference TRBV13 and TRBJ2-7, the complete variable domain is AAGVIQSPRHLIKEKRETATLKCYPIPRHDTVYWYQQGPGQDPQFLISFYEKMQSDKGSIPDRFSAQQFSDYHSELNMSSLELGDSALYFCASSLIRDYSYEQYFGPGTRLTVT.

On this clone: The same CDR3 can be traced to other DNA sequences in this sample. V usage is TRBV7-9 and J usage is TRBJ2-3; D is perhaps TRBD2 (6 bases). CDR3 length: 15 amino acids. The V and J ends lost 0 bases and 2 bases respectively, with 9 bases between them. The germline CDR1 and CDR2 sequences are SEHNR and FQNEAQ (reference sequence). CDR3 sequence: CASSLAGGPTDTQYF. CDR3 nucleotides: TGTGCCAGCAGCTTAGCGGGAGGCCCCACAGATACGCAGTATTTT.

This chain uses TRBV6-1 with TRBJ2-2; D gene unclear. This CDR3 has 14 residues. With 2 bases removed from V and 2 bases from J, the gap between germline ends came to 6 bases. CDR1 and CDR2 from the germline V gene are MNHNS and SASEGT. The CDR3 coding sequence is TGTGCCAGCAGTGAATTTGGCAACACCGGGGAGCTGTTTTTT. This codes for CASSEFGNTGELFF.

V and J are TRBV3-1 (or the pseudogene TRBV3-2) and TRBJ2-1; D is undetermined. V was trimmed by 4 bases and J by 7 bases, leaving 17 bases between them. CDR1 is LGHDT, CDR2 YNNKEL, per germline (reference sequence). This CDR3 comprises 15 residues. CDR3 bases: TGTGCCAGCAGCCCCGGTTCAGGCTCACGTAATGAGCAGTTCTTC. Amino acid sequence: CASSPGSGSRNEQFF.

The rearrangement joins TRBV28 to TRBJ1-4; no firm D call. Germline lookup yields CDR1 MDHEN and CDR2 SYDVKM. The CDR3 loop spans 13 amino acids. V dropped 6 bases and J dropped 4 bases, with 9 bases sitting between them. The CDR3 bases are TGTGCCAGCAGGGGAGGGCATAATGAAAAACTGTTTTTT. Amino acids: CASRGGHNEKLFF.

This clone is a singleton in its sample. The genes are TRBV2 and TRBJ1-4; D is perhaps TRBD1 (5 bases). This CDR3 region has 12 residues. Germline V gives CDR1 SNHLY, CDR2 FYNNEI. V was pared by 3 bases and J by 8 bases, with 7 bases between. The CDR3 region is CASSEGREKLFF. CDR3 bases: TGTGCCAGCAGTGAGGGGCGGGAAAAACTGTTTTTT.

This clone was observed once. Other DNA variants within this sample encode the same CDR3. The rearrangement uses TRBV7-3 and TRBJ2-3, with 14 positions matching TRBD2. CDR3 length: 16 amino acids. V was clipped by 1 base and J by 4 bases; unmatched bases: 1. Germline V gives CDR1 SGHTA, CDR2 FQGTGA. Here the CDR3 reads CASSLRLAGGPDTQYF. Here the CDR3 DNA reads TGTGCCAGCAGCTTAAGACTAGCGGGAGGGCCAGATACGCAGTATTTT.

This chain joins TRBV11-3 and TRBJ2-2, with 7 bases matching TRBD1. CDR3 size: 15 residues. The germline V gene has CDR1 SGHNT and CDR2 YENEEA. Trimming removed 5 bases from V and 4 bases from J; junction bases left unmatched: 7. The CDR3 DNA follows: TGTGCCAGCAGCCCCCGTGCAGGGGGCACCGGGGAGCTGTTTTTT. This encodes CASSPRAGGTGELFF.

This clone has a single count. The chain employs TRBV6-1 and TRBJ1-6; the D gene is possibly TRBD1 (6 bases). V shed 1 base and J shed 8 bases, with 15 bases lying between them. Germline V gene lookup returns CDR1 MNHNS and CDR2 SASEGT. This CDR3 region has 16 residues. The CDR3 DNA reads TGTGCCAGCAGTGAAGTAGAGAGGGGGAGTTATTCACCCCTCCACTTT. Amino acid sequence: CASSEVERGSYSPLHF.

The V gene is TRBV24-1, the J gene TRBJ2-3, with 12 bases aligning to TRBD2. The V segment lost 2 bases and the J segment 3 bases; nucleotides outside the gene matches: 8. CDR1 is KGHDR and CDR2 is SFDVKD in the germline V gene. The CDR3 length is 18 residues. CDR3 region: CATSDSGTSGYGTDTQYF. The CDR3 coding sequence is TGTGCCACCAGTGATTCGGGGACTAGCGGGTATGGGACAGATACGCAGTATTTT.

V is TRBV5-6 and J is TRBJ1-1; maybe TRBD1 (5 bases). The CDR3 has 13 residues. V shed 1 base and J shed 6 bases, with 10 bases lying between them. CDR1 is SGHDT, CDR2 YYEEEE, per germline. The CDR3 DNA is TGTGCCAGCAGCTTGACACAAGGGGCTGAAGCTTTCTTT. Protein product: CASSLTQGAEAFF.

V gene TRBV19 combines with J gene TRBJ1-4; no firm D call. The length of the CDR3 is 16 residues. V shed 7 bases and J shed 5 bases, with 20 bases lying between them. CDR1 LNHDA and CDR2 SQIVND come from the germline V gene (reference sequence). The CDR3 nucleotides are TGTGCCAGTACCACATTCTGGGCGCCGCTGAATGAAAAACTGTTTTTT. It yields the protein CASTTFWAPLNEKLFF.

V is TRBV19 and J is TRBJ1-1; TRBD1 matches 7 bases. The CDR3 runs 15 residues. The V gene's germline CDR1 is LNHDA and CDR2 SQIVND (reference sequence). The V and J ends lost 6 bases and 5 bases, in that order; junction bases with no gene match: 12. The CDR3 bases are TGTGCCAGTAGCGACCCGGGACAGAAAAGAACTGAAGCTTTCTTT. Protein product: CASSDPGQKRTEAFF.

This clone appeared a few times. This CDR3 reads CASSRGGSNQPQHF. The CDR3 DNA reads as TGTGCCAGCAGCAGGGGGGGGAGCAATCAGCCCCAGCATTTT. This chain connects TRBV9 to TRBJ1-5, with a tentative D call TRBD1 (6 bases). V was cut by 4 bases and J by 1 base, with 9 bases left in between. Germline loops: CDR1 SGDLS, CDR2 YYNGEE. This CDR3 region has 14 residues.